The present entry profiles one T cell receptor beta chain with its context. The entry originates in a study of blood T cell repertoires in COVID-19. Profiled with immunoSEQ multiplex PCR; TCRdb holds only in-frame clones, not every one. The sample lists roughly 300,000 clones; 80% to 95% were seen once. The germline V gene has CDR1 MDHEN and CDR2 SYDVKM. The CDR3 is made up of 15 amino acids. V shed 3 bases and J shed 0 bases, with 6 bases lying between them. V gene TRBV28 combines with J gene TRBJ1-6; D is uncertain. The TCR was taken from a woman in her twenties or thirties who had recovered from COVID-19. Sequencing was carried out using PBMCs or T cells enriched from blood (not recorded which). CDR3: CASSFGSSYNSPLHF. The CDR3 DNA is TGTGCCAGCAGTTTCGGGAGCTCCTATAATTCACCCCTCCACTTT.